The clone carrying this TCR beta chain was found many times. Trimming removed 1 base at V and 8 bases at J, with 17 bases between. The germline V gene encodes CDR1 SQVTM and CDR2 ANQGSEA. The CDR3 runs to 14 residues. These data originate in a study of human T cells and chemical hapten exposure. Before extraction, the whole blood was not fractionated, and total RNA was taken from it. In TCRdb, the 5' RACE reads were re-called with MiXCR into one record per CDR3 protein. The sample lists more than 140,000 distinct CDR3 sequences, about 4.3% seen once, with approximately 1.3% in the top ten. The sequence was collected from a female donor in good health. The chain joins TRBV29-1 to TRBJ1-1; D is perhaps TRBD1 (6 bases). This CDR3 is CSVEVRREQGEAFF. CDR3 in DNA: TGCAGCGTTGAAGTCCGGAGGGAACAGGGCGAAGCTTTCTTT.